Listed here are 12 T cell receptor beta chains from one sample, sequenced in a study of blood T cell repertoires in COVID-19 (dated by TCRdb to about 2020). Preparation of the library involved the immunoSEQ multiplex PCR assay. TCRdb's version of the immuneACCESS table is confined to in-frame rearrangements and falls short of the full clone set. An unresolved V gene accounts for under half of the shortfall where checked; the remainder is of unknown origin. The table for this sample lists more than 200,000 clones; nearly 90% of them were counted only once. About 0.7% of the sample lies in the top ten. The sequencing input was peripheral blood. These receptors came from a human donor in a cohort sampled during active COVID-19.

J is TRBJ2-7 and V is TRBV30, with 7 bases aligning to TRBD1. The CDR3 length is 13 residues. CDR1 and CDR2 from the germline V gene are GTSNPN and SVGIG (reference sequence). V shed 6 bases and J 3 bases; nucleotides not matched to a gene: 8. The CDR3 spells CACKGDRVYEQYF. In nucleotides, the CDR3 is TGTGCCTGCAAGGGAGACAGGGTCTACGAGCAGTACTTC.

The rearrangement uses TRBV5-1 and TRBJ2-7; TRBD2 is a possible D gene (5 bases). The CDR3 loop spans 15 amino acids. V lost 7 bases, J lost 1 base, and 18 bases lay in between. Germline CDR1 reads SGHRS; CDR2 reads YFSETQ. The DNA of the CDR3 is TGCGCCAGCTCGAGCCTTAGCGCACGTTCCTACGAGCAGTACTTC. Its protein product is CASSSLSARSYEQYF.

J is TRBJ2-1 and V is TRBV15; 10 bases agree with TRBD2. After removal of 0 bases from V and 8 bases from J, the junction contained 19 bases not matched to a gene. This CDR3 has 20 residues. Per the germline V gene, CDR1 is LNHNV and CDR2 is YYDKDF (reference sequence). The CDR3 DNA reads TGTGCCACCAGCAGAGATCCGCGTCCGGTAGCGGGGGGACGTGGCGATGAGCAGTTCTTC. This codes for CATSRDPRPVAGGRGDEQFF.

V gene TRBV11-3 combines with J gene TRBJ2-2; D is possibly TRBD1 (6 bases). This CDR3 is 14 amino acids long. V was clipped by 5 bases and J by 1 base, with 8 bases between them. CDR1 SGHNT and CDR2 YENEEA come from the germline V gene. The chain's CDR3 is CASSPDRNTGELFF. The CDR3 coding sequence is TGTGCCAGCAGCCCGGACAGGAACACCGGGGAGCTGTTTTTT.

This clone occurred once. This sequence joins TRBV18 and TRBJ1-1; D remains ambiguous. CDR1 is KGHSH, CDR2 LQKENI, per germline. V was shortened by 1 base and J by 1 base, with 7 bases between the two germline ends. CDR3 length: 14 amino acids. CDR3 sequence reads: CASSPQLANTEAFF. CDR3 DNA sequence: TGTGCCAGCTCACCACAGCTAGCGAACACTGAAGCTTTCTTT.

V and J are TRBV29-1 and TRBJ2-7; the match to TRBD1 covers 8 bases. With 6 bases clipped from V and 6 bases from J, the junction kept 10 bases outside the gene matches. In germline, CDR1 is SQVTM, CDR2 ANQGSEA. The CDR3 loop spans 13 amino acids. CDR3 bases: TGCAGCGTCGATATGACAGGGGCTGGCGAGCAGTACTTC. Translation gives CSVDMTGAGEQYF.

The chain joins TRBV29-1 to TRBJ1-1; TRBD1 is a possible D gene (6 bases). This CDR3 has 15 residues. Germline CDR1 SQVTM, CDR2 ANQGSEA. V gave up 7 bases and J gave up 1 base, with 19 bases separating them. The CDR3 coding sequence is TGCAGCGCAGATCCGGGACAAGGCCAGAACACTGAAGCTTTCTTT. As protein: CSADPGQGQNTEAFF.

The rearrangement uses TRBV7-2 and TRBJ1-3; D is perhaps TRBD1 (5 bases). This CDR3 contains 14 residues. CDR1 is SGHTA, CDR2 FQGNSA, per germline. V dropped 5 bases and J dropped 7 bases, with 15 bases sitting between them. The CDR3 here is CASSPGRPGNTIYF. Here the CDR3 DNA reads TGTGCCAGCAGCCCAGGGCGTCCCGGGAACACCATATATTTT. The whole variable domain, remainder taken from reference TRBV7-2 and TRBJ1-3, is GAGVSQSPSNKVTEKGKDVELRCDPISGHTALYWYRQSLGQGLEFLIYFQGNSAPDKSGLPSDRFSAERTGGSVSTLTIQRTQQEDSAVYLCASSPGRPGNTIYFGEGSWLTVV.

In DNA form, the CDR3 reads TGTGCCAGCAGCCCGGGACAGGGGATTAACACCGGGGAGCTGTTTTTT. As protein: CASSPGQGINTGELFF. The J gene is TRBJ2-2, the V gene TRBV3-1 (or the pseudogene TRBV3-2); TRBD1 agrees at 10 bases. This CDR3 comprises 16 residues. The V gene end was trimmed by 4 bases and the J gene end by 2 bases; junction bases not matched to a gene: 4. Germline CDR1 LGHDT, CDR2 YNNKEL (reference sequence).

The chain carries TRBV19 and TRBJ2-7; TRBD2 is a possible D gene (6 bases). CDR1 and CDR2 from the germline V gene are LNHDA and SQIVND (reference sequence). Between the trimmed V and J ends, which lost 5 bases and 0 bases, there was a span of 17 bases. The CDR3 loop spans 16 amino acids. The CDR3 protein is CASSPAGRRSSYEQYF. The CDR3 DNA sequence: TGTGCCAGTAGTCCTGCCGGGAGAAGGAGCTCCTACGAGCAGTACTTC. The full variable domain, its missing parts supplied by reference TRBV19 and TRBJ2-7, is DGGITQSPKYLFRKEGQNVTLSCEQNLNHDAMYWYRQDPGQGLRLIYYSQIVNDFQKGDIAEGYSVSREKKESFPLTVTSAQKNPTAFYLCASSPAGRRSSYEQYFGPGTRLTVT.

This clone appeared once. This chain connects TRBV6-5 to TRBJ1-2, with 7 positions matching TRBD1. Germline assignment: CDR1 MNHEY and CDR2 SVGAGI. The CDR3 covers 15 residues. V dropped 5 bases and J dropped 4; count of bases not matched to a gene: 10. The CDR3 is CASSTGQEDIYGYTF. CDR3 DNA sequence: TGTGCCAGCAGTACCGGACAGGAGGACATCTATGGCTACACCTTC.

The rearrangement links TRBV7-6 to TRBJ1-3, with D perhaps matching TRBD1 (5 bases). Germline CDR1 SGHVS, CDR2 FNYEAQ. The CDR3 consists of 16 residues. The V and J ends lost 0 bases and 0 bases respectively, with 9 bases between them. The CDR3 sequence is CASSLAIDSSGNTIYF. Here the CDR3 DNA reads TGTGCCAGCAGCTTAGCGATAGACAGCTCTGGAAACACCATATATTTT.